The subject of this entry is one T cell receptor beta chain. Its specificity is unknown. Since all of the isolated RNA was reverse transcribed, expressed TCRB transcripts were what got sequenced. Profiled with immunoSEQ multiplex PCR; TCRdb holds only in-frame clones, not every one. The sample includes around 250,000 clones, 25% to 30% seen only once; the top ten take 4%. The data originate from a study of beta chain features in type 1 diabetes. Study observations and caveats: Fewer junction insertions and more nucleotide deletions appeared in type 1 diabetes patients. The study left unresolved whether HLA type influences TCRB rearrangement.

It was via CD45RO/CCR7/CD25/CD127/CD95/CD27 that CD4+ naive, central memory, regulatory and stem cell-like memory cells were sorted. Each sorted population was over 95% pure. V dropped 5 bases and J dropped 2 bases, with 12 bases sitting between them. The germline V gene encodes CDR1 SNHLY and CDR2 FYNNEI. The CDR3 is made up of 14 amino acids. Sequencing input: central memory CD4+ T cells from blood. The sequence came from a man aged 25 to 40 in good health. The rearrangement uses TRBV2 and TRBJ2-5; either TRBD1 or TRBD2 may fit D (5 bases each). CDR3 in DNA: TGTGCCAGCAGTAGGGACCGAAATCAAGAGACCCAGTACTTC. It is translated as CASSRDRNQETQYF.